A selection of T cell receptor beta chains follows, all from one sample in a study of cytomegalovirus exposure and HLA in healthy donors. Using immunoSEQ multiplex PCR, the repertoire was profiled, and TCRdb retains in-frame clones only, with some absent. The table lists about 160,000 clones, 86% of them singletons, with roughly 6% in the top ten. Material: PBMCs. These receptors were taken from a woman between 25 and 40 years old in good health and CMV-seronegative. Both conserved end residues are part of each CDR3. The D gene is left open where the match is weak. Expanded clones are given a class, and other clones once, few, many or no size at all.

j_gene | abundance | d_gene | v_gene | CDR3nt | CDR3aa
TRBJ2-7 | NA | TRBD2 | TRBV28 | TGTGCCAGCAGTTTCCACCGTGCGGGGGGGTACGAGCAGTACTTC | CASSFHRAGGYEQYF
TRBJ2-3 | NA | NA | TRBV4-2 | TGTGCCAGCAGCCAAACGACAGACAGCACAGATACGCAGTATTTT | CASSQTTDSTDTQYF
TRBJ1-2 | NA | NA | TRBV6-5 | TGTGCCAGCAGTTATGCACCCGTCGCGTATGGCTACACCTTC | CASSYAPVAYGYTF
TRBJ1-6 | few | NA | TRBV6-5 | TGTGCCAGCAGTTACGGTGCGAGCTCTGAGGGGTCACCCCTCCACTTT | CASSYGASSEGSPLHF
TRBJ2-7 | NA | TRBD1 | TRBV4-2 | TGTGCCAGCAGCCCGACCGGGACAGCCTCCTACGAGCAGTACTTC | CASSPTGTASYEQYF
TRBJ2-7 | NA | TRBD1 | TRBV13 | TGTGCCAGCAGCCACACAGGGGGTCGGGAGCAGTACTTC | CASSHTGGREQYF
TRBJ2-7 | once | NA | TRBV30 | TGTGCCTGGAGTCTAGGCAGGGGCTACGAGCAGTACTTC | CAWSLGRGYEQYF
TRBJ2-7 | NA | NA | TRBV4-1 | TGCGCCAGCAGCCAGACCCGGGTAGGCTACGAGCAGTACTTC | CASSQTRVGYEQYF
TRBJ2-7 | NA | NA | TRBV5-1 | TGCGCCAGCAGCTTGGCGGCAGGGGCGGCCGAGCAGTACTTC | CASSLAAGAAEQYF
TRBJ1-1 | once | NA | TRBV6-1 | TGTGCCAGCAGTGAGCCAGGGGTGGCCACTGAAGCTTTCTTT | CASSEPGVATEAFF
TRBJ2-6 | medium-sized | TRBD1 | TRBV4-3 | TGCGCCAGCAGCCAAGGGACAGGTACCGGGGCCAACGTCCTGACTTTC | CASSQGTGTGANVLTF
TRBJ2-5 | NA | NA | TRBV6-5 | TGTGCCAGCGGTGCATTACCGATACCCCAAGAGACCCAGTACTTC | CASGALPIPQETQYF
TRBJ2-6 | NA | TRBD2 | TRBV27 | TGTGCCAGCAGTTTAAAGAGCGGGAGGAGCTCTGGGGCCAACGTCCTGACTTTC | CASSLKSGRSSGANVLTF
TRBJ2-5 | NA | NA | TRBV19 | TGTGCCAGTAGTATCCCGCCGGGACAACCGGGGGAAGAGACCCAGTACTTC | CASSIPPGQPGEETQYF
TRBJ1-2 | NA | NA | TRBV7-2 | TGTGCCAGCAGCTTAGTCCAGCTCTATGGCTACACCTTC | CASSLVQLYGYTF
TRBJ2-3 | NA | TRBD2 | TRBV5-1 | TGCGCCAGCAGCGCGACCGGGACTAGCGGCATCCGGAACTCAGATACGCAGTATTTT | CASSATGTSGIRNSDTQYF
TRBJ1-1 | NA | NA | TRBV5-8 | TGTGCCAGCAGCACAACCCAAGGGTGGGGTACTGAAGCTTTCTTT | CASSTTQGWGTEAFF
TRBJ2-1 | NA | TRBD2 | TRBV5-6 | TGTGCCAGCAGCTTGGGAGGGACTAGCGGGAGCTATGAGCAGTTCTTC | CASSLGGTSGSYEQFF
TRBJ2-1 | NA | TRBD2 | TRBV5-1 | TGCGCCAGCAGCCGCAGGACTAGCGGGAGGGAAAGCTCCTACAATGAGCAGTTCTTC | CASSRRTSGRESSYNEQFF
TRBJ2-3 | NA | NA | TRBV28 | TGTGCCAGCAGATCGCCAACTACTAGAGATACGCAGTATTTT | CASRSPTTRDTQYF
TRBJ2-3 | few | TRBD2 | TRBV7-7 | TGTGCTAGCAGCTCGGGACTAGCGGAAACAGATACGCAGTATTTT | CASSSGLAETDTQYF
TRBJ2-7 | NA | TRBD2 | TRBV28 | TGTGCCAGCAGTTTACTGGGGACTATTTCCTACGAGCAGTACTTC | CASSLLGTISYEQYF
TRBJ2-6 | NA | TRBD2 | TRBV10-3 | TGTGCCATCACTCAGACTAGCGGGAGGTCTGGGGCCAACGTCCTGACTTTC | CAITQTSGRSGANVLTF
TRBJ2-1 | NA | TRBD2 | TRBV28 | TGTGCCAGCAGTGCCCTCACTAGCGGCTCCTACAATGAGCAGTTCTTC | CASSALTSGSYNEQFF
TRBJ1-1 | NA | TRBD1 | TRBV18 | TGTGCCAGCTCACCAAGACAGGGGGCTGTGAACACTGAAGCTTTCTTT | CASSPRQGAVNTEAFF
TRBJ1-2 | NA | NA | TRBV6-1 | TGTGCCAGCCACGGAATGGGTAACTCCTATGGCTACACCTTC | CASHGMGNSYGYTF
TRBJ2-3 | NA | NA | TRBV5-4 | TGTGCCAGCAGCCTCACAGGGAGGGGCACAGATACGCAGTATTTT | CASSLTGRGTDTQYF
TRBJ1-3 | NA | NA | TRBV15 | TGTGCCACCAGCAGAGGGGCACAGGTTGACACCATATATTTT | CATSRGAQVDTIYF
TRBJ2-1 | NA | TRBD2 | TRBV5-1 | TGCGCCAGCAGCTTAAATAGCGGGGGGCCAGGGAATGAGCAGTTCTTC | CASSLNSGGPGNEQFF
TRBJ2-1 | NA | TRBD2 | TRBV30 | TGTGCCTGGAGTGCCGGGACTAGCGTCTACAATGAGCAGTTCTTC | CAWSAGTSVYNEQFF
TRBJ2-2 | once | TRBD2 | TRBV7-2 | TGTGCCAGCAGCTTTAGCGGGACCTACACCGGGGAGCTGTTTTTT | CASSFSGTYTGELFF
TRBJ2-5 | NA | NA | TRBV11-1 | TGTGCCAGCAGCTTAGCTTGGGCAGGGGAAGAGACCCAGTACTTC | CASSLAWAGEETQYF
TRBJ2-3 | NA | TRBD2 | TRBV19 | TGTGCCAGTAGTATTAGCGGGGTATATACGCAGTATTTT | CASSISGVYTQYF
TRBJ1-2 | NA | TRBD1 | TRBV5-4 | TGTGCCAGCAGCTCTCGGACAGGGACATATGGCTACACCTTC | CASSSRTGTYGYTF
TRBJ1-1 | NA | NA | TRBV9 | TGTGCCAGCAGCGCCACACGGATGAACACTGAAGCTTTCTTT | CASSATRMNTEAFF
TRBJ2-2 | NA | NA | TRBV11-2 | TGTGCCAGCAGCTTAGATCTATCGGGGGGCACGAGGGAGCTGTTTTTT | CASSLDLSGGTRELFF
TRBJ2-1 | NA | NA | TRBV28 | TGTGCCAGCAGTTTATGGGGTACTAGTGACTACAATGAGCAGTTCTTC | CASSLWGTSDYNEQFF
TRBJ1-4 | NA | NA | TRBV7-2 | TGTGCCAGCAGCTTATTTCGAGTGGAACGGGGGGCGCCTGAAAAACTGTTTTTT | CASSLFRVERGAPEKLFF
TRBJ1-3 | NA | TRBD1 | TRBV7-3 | TGTGCCAGCAGCTTGTCAGGGGGGACTGGAAACACCATATATTTT | CASSLSGGTGNTIYF
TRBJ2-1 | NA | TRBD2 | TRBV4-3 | TGCGCCAGCAGCCAAGATTCCGGGAGGGCCCTAAATGAGCAGTTCTTC | CASSQDSGRALNEQFF
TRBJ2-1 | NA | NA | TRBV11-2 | TGTGCCAGCAGCAACAATCTAAATGAGCAGTTCTTC | CASSNNLNEQFF
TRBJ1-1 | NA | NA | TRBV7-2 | TGTGCCAGCAGCTTAGTTCAGGGGCCAAACACTGAAGCTTTCTTT | CASSLVQGPNTEAFF
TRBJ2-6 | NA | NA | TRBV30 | TGTGCCGGACCACTCGTCTCTGGGGCCAACGTCCTGACTTTC | CAGPLVSGANVLTF
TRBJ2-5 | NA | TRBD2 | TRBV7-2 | TGTGCCAGCAGTCGCGTAGCGGGGGGGCAAGAGACCCAGTACTTC | CASSRVAGGQETQYF
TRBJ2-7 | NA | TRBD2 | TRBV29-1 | TGCAGCGTTGAAAAGACTAGCGGGGGCTACGAGCAGTACTTC | CSVEKTSGGYEQYF
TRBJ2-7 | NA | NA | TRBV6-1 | TGTGCCACCAAAGACCAAGGACATTTCTACGAGCAGTACTTC | CATKDQGHFYEQYF
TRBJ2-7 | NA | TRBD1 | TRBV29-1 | TGCAGCGTTGAAGGGACAGGGGGCTACGAGCAGTACTTC | CSVEGTGGYEQYF
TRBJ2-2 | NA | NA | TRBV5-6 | TGTGCCAGCAGCTTAGGGGACGGGGAGCTGTTTTTT | CASSLGDGELFF
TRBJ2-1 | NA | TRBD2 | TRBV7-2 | TGTGCCAGCAGCCTATCCGTGGCGGGAGGGAGGTATGAGCAGTTCTTC | CASSLSVAGGRYEQFF
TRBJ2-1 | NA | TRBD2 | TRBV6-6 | TGTGCCAGCAGTTACGCCGGACTAGGGAATGAGCAGTTCTTC | CASSYAGLGNEQFF
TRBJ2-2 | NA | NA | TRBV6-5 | TGTGCCAGCATCGGCCCCGGGGAGCTGTTTTTT | CASIGPGELFF
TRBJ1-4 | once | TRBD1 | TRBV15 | TGTGCCACCAGCAGAGGTCTGGACAGGGTGGGTGAAAAACTGTTTTTT | CATSRGLDRVGEKLFF
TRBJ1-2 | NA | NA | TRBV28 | TGTGCCAGCAGTCGACAGAAATATGGCTACACCTTC | CASSRQKYGYTF
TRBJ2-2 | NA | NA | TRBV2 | TGTGCCAGCAGTTATAAGAGCACCGGGGAGCTGTTTTTT | CASSYKSTGELFF
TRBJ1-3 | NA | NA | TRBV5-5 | TGTGCCAGCAGCTTGGGAACAGGGTTGATTGGAAACACCATATATTTT | CASSLGTGLIGNTIYF
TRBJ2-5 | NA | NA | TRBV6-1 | TGTGCCAGCAGCCGATCCGGGAGTTGGGAGACCCAGTACTTC | CASSRSGSWETQYF
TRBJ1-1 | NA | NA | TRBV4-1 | TGCGCCAGCAGCCAAGATCGAGACGGACGGACAGTGAACACTGAAGCTTTCTTT | CASSQDRDGRTVNTEAFF